This T cell receptor (beta chain) was observed in a study of CD8+ T cells in alopecia areata. Study-level findings and limits: Administration of tofacitinib significantly diminished scalp clonality and expanded CD8+ clones within the top 100. Normal skin's resident alphabeta T cells are also sequenced in scalp samples.

On this clone: Its target is unknown.

Reverse transcription of extracted RNA yielded cDNA, which provided the sequencing template. The repertoire was sequenced with immunoSEQ multiplex PCR; TCRdb's copy has only in-frame clones and lacks some. The table has nearly 95,000 clones, 60% to 80% seen once. Treatment of the sample: oral pan-JAK inhibitor, 5-10 mg twice daily. Collection of lesional scalp punch biopsies and peripheral blood was performed in alopecia areata patients. The receptor comes from a human donor with alopecia areata. The specimen was CD8+ T cells sorted from blood, collected at approximately week 42, from a patient treated with tofacitinib.

The DNA for the CDR3 is TGTGCCAGCAGCGTCATGAGCTCTGGAAACACCATATATTTT. Amino acid sequence: CASSVMSSGNTIYF. This rearrangement joins TRBV2 to TRBJ1-3; D is unresolved. The length of the CDR3 is 14 residues. CDR1 and CDR2 from the germline V gene are SNHLY and FYNNEI. Trimming took 6 bases from V and 0 from J, leaving 9 bases between them.